This TCR beta chain was found in a study of blood T cell repertoires in COVID-19. In the study overall: Some COVID-19 samples were acute and others convalescent; all came from the United States, Italy and Spain. PBMCs, B-cell-depleted T cells, or T cells provided the cDNA or gDNA that made up the material.

V lost 2 bases to trimming and J lost 5 bases, with 15 bases between them. CDR3 length: 15 residues. Germline-derived CDR1 and CDR2 are SEHNR and FQNEAQ (reference sequence). Sequenced by immunoSEQ multiplex PCR; TCRdb stores in-frame clones only, minus some. Of around 110,000 clones listed, around 84% are singletons. The specimen sequenced was peripheral blood. V usage is TRBV7-9 and J usage is TRBJ2-5; D possibly corresponds to TRBD2 (7 bases). The receptor's source is a man in his forties or fifties with acute or convalescent COVID-19. The CDR3: CASSLRRGRGETQYF. The DNA of the CDR3 is TGTGCCAGCAGCTTACGCCGGGGGAGGGGGGAGACCCAGTACTTC.